This T cell receptor (beta chain) came from a study of cytomegalovirus exposure and HLA in healthy donors. Study-wide results and limits: Specificity of three CMV-associated chains for CMV antigens was verified in vitro.

Germline CDR1 reads MNHNS; CDR2 reads SASEGT. V was shortened by 7 bases and J by 8 bases, with 21 bases between the two germline ends. The CDR3 loop spans 15 amino acids. 13 Jbeta primers and 60 Vbeta primers were used for the PCR. Using immunoSEQ multiplex PCR, the repertoire was profiled, and TCRdb retains in-frame clones only, with some absent. The clone table shows 140,000 or so clones, with the ten largest holding 0.75% to 1%. Details on this clone: Its antigen is still unknown.

The J gene is TRBJ2-4, the V gene TRBV6-1; a possible D gene is TRBD1 (6 bases). This sequence was found in a male donor in good health and CMV-seronegative. Sequencing used PBMCs. CDR3 residues: CASNKGTNMVHIQYF. The CDR3 DNA reads as TGTGCCAGCAATAAGGGGACAAATATGGTCCACATTCAGTACTTC.